These 14 T cell receptor beta chains share one sample of origin, sequenced in a study of blood T cell repertoires in COVID-19. The assay was immunoSEQ multiplex PCR, and TCRdb's table has in-frame clones only and misses some. The top ten clones hold roughly 7.9% of a sample with about 230,000 clones, approximately 84% of them seen once. What was sequenced was peripheral blood. These receptors were collected from an elderly woman with acute or convalescent COVID-19.

V usage is TRBV2 and J usage is TRBJ1-5, with D unresolved. Between the trimmed V and J ends, which lost 1 base and 4 bases, there was a span of 5 bases. Germline assignment: CDR1 SNHLY and CDR2 FYNNEI. CDR3 length equals 13 residues. DNA for the CDR3: TGTGCCAGCAGTGAAGGGGAGAATCAGCCCCAGCATTTT. Protein: CASSEGENQPQHF.

The chain carries TRBV7-7 and TRBJ2-7; 9 nucleotides line up with TRBD1. J was trimmed by 3 bases and V by 1 base; bases with no gene match: 7. Germline CDR1 SSHAT, CDR2 FNYEAQ (reference sequence). The CDR3 sequence is 16 residues long. The CDR3 loop reads CASSLDGTGRIYEQYF. The DNA for the CDR3 is TGTGCCAGCAGCTTAGATGGGACAGGGAGAATCTACGAGCAGTACTTC. The full variable domain, with the rest looked up from reference TRBV7-7 and TRBJ2-7, is GAGVSQSPRYKVTKRGQDVTLRCDPISSHATLYWYQQALGQGPEFLTYFNYEAQPDKSGLPSDRFSAERPEGSISTLTIQRTEQRDSAMYRCASSLDGTGRIYEQYFGPGTRLTVT.

Points on this clone: One junction end disagrees with the germline gene, perhaps due to a read error. The rearrangement uses TRBV10-3 and TRBJ1-4; 10 positions match TRBD1. This CDR3 comprises 15 residues. CDR1 is ENHRY, CDR2 SYGVKD, per germline. The CDR3: CAVRQGAATNEKLFF. CDR3 nucleotide sequence: TGTGCCGTCAGACAGGGGGCGGCAACTAATGAAAAACTGTTTTTT.

This sequence joins TRBV6-5 and TRBJ1-6; D might be TRBD1 (5 bases). V was pared by 0 bases and J by 7 bases, with 13 bases between. The germline V gene has CDR1 MNHEY and CDR2 SVGAGI. The CDR3 is 16 amino acids. In DNA, the CDR3 is TGTGCCAGCAGTTACTCTTGGCCAGGGTTAAATTCACCCCTCCACTTT. Its translation: CASSYSWPGLNSPLHF.

This clone was found a few times. The chain uses TRBV6-2 or TRBV6-3 and TRBJ2-3, with TRBD2 as a possible D gene (8 bases). In germline, CDR1 is MNHEY, CDR2 SVGEGT. CDR3 length equals 17 residues. V lost 2 bases, J lost 5 bases, and 20 bases lay in between. CDR3 amino acids: CASSYEFSGGGGDTQYF. CDR3 nucleotides: TGTGCCAGCAGTTACGAGTTTTCGGGAGGGGGCGGAGATACGCAGTATTTT.

V is TRBV5-1 and J is TRBJ2-5; 8 nucleotides match TRBD2. The CDR3 is 13 amino acids. Unmatched junction bases numbered 1, after V lost 4 bases and J lost 2 bases. Per germline, CDR1 SGHRS and CDR2 YFSETQ. This CDR3 is CASSPGGQETQYF. CDR3 sequence (DNA): TGCGCCAGCAGCCCGGGAGGGCAAGAGACCCAGTACTTC.

This clone has just a few counts. The junction and the germline gene differ at one end; a read error may be behind it. This chain links TRBV7-9 with TRBJ1-1, with TRBD1 matching over 7 bases. The CDR3 is 16 residues long. Germline V gene sequence: CDR1 SEHNR, CDR2 FQNEAQ (reference sequence). DNA for the CDR3: TGTGCCAGCACTAAAACGGAGGGGGCCCCGAACGCTGAAGCTTTCTTT. Its protein is CASTKTEGAPNAEAFF.

V and J are TRBV15 and TRBJ2-5; D unresolved. CDR3 size: 12 residues. CDR1 and CDR2 (germline): LNHNV, YYDKDF (reference sequence). V was shortened by 0 bases and J by 5 bases, with 4 bases between the two germline ends. CDR3 nucleotide sequence: TGTGCCACCAGCAGAGATCAGGAGACCCAGTACTTC. Protein product: CATSRDQETQYF.

The genes are TRBV5-1 and TRBJ1-2; 8 positions agree with TRBD1. V dropped 0 bases and J dropped 8; count of bases not matched to a gene: 15. From germline, CDR1 is SGHRS and CDR2 YFSETQ. The CDR3 has 17 residues. The CDR3 DNA follows: TGCGCCAGCAGCTTGGGTCGGACAGGGACCTTGACGAAGGGCTACACCTTC. It yields the protein CASSLGRTGTLTKGYTF.

V gene TRBV12-3 or TRBV12-4 combines with J gene TRBJ2-5, with D uncertain. The length of the CDR3 is 13 residues. Trimming shortened V by 6 bases and J by 0 bases, and 8 bases separated the two germline ends. CDR3 in amino acids: CASSRDYQETQYF. In DNA form, the CDR3 reads TGTGCCAGCAGCCGAGACTACCAAGAGACCCAGTACTTC.

This chain uses TRBV19 with TRBJ1-1; 9 nucleotides match TRBD1. Germline V gives CDR1 LNHDA, CDR2 SQIVND (reference sequence). The CDR3 length is 13 residues. J lost 5 bases, V lost 7 bases, and 5 bases had no gene match. CDR3 loop: CASIPGTGTEAFF. The CDR3 nucleotides read TGTGCCAGTATTCCCGGGACAGGGACTGAAGCTTTCTTT.

The chain recombines TRBV5-6 with TRBJ2-3; TRBD2 matches 8 bases. V lost 0 bases and J lost 1; bases outside the gene matches: 1. The germline gives CDR1 SGHDT, CDR2 YYEEEE. This CDR3 spans 15 amino acids. CDR3 in amino acids: CASSLAGGRTDTQYF. The CDR3 region has the DNA TGTGCCAGCAGCTTGGCGGGGGGGCGCACAGATACGCAGTATTTT.

This clone was detected a few times. The rearrangement links TRBV28 to TRBJ1-5; D is perhaps TRBD1 (6 bases). V was trimmed by 4 bases and J by 7 bases, leaving 17 bases between them. The germline CDR1 and CDR2 sequences are MDHEN and SYDVKM. The length of the CDR3 is 15 residues. CDR3 nucleotide sequence: TGTGCCAGCAGTTGGGCGACAAGGGGGATACAGCCCCAGCATTTT. Its protein is CASSWATRGIQPQHF.

The rearrangement joins TRBV11-1 to TRBJ2-3; D unresolved. V was trimmed by 5 bases and J by 0 bases, leaving 9 bases between them. CDR1 and CDR2 from the germline V gene are SGHAT and FQDESV (reference sequence). This CDR3 is 14 amino acids long. The CDR3 DNA reads as TGTGCCAGCAGCCCGCTCACAAGCACAGATACGCAGTATTTT. Protein product: CASSPLTSTDTQYF.